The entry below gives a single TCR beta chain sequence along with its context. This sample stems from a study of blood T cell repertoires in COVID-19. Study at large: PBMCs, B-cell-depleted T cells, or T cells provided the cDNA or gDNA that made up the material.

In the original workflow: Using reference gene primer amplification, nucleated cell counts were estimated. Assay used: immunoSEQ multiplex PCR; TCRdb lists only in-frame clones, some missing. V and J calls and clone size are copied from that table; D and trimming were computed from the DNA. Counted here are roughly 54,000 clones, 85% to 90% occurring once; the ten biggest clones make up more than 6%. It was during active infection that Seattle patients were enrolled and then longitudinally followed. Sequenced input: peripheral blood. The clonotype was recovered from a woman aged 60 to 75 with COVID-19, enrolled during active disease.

CDR3 coding DNA: TGTGCCTGGAGTGCAGGGGGTGACACCTACGAGCAGTACTTC. Translating it yields CAWSAGGDTYEQYF. The rearrangement uses TRBV30 and TRBJ2-7, with 7 bases matching TRBD1. The germline V gene encodes CDR1 GTSNPN and CDR2 SVGIG (reference sequence). With V trimmed by 1 base and J by 2 bases, 5 bases remained unmatched. CDR3 length: 14 amino acids.